Listed below are T cell receptor beta chains from one sample, sequenced in a study of T cells in Graves' hyperthyroidism and ophthalmopathy. MiXCR, applied by TCRdb to the multiplex PCR reads, yields one record per CDR3 protein. This sample has around 540,000 distinct CDR3 sequences, with 15% to 20% found just once. Input material: blood. The receptors derive from a woman aged 25 to 39 with Graves' ophthalmopathy. Both conserved end residues are part of each CDR3. The D gene is left open where the match is weak. Only some rows state a clone size, as once, few, many or a class for expanded clones.

d_call clone_size j_call v_call cdr3_aa cdr3_nt
TRBD1 few TRBJ2-5 TRBV4-1 CASSQASTGLEETQYF TGCGCCAGCAGCCAAGCATCGACAGGGCTGGAGGAGACCCAGTACTTC
TRBD2 NA TRBJ2-3 TRBV12-3/TRBV12-4 CASSLGLAGGTSTDTQYF TGTGCCAGCAGTTTAGGACTAGCGGGAGGGACTAGCACAGATACGCAGTATTTT
TRBD2 many TRBJ2-2 TRBV5-1 CASSLETPSGRTGELFF TGCGCCAGCAGCTTGGAGACCCCTAGCGGGAGAACCGGGGAGCTGTTTTTT
NA few TRBJ1-2 TRBV29-1 CSARGSGHYGYTF TGCAGCGCCCGAGGGTCGGGACACTATGGCTACACCTTC
NA once TRBJ1-4 TRBV7-9 CASGTLQGSEEKLFF TGTGCCAGCGGGACCCTACAGGGAAGTGAAGAAAAACTGTTTTTT
TRBD2 few TRBJ2-1 TRBV20-1 CSASVAGGPPNEQFF TGCAGTGCCTCGGTGGCGGGAGGGCCTCCTAATGAGCAGTTCTTC
TRBD1 NA TRBJ2-7 TRBV27 CASRYRGNSYAQYF TGTGCCAGCAGGTACAGGGGAAACTCCTACGCGCAGTACTTC
TRBD1 few TRBJ1-1 TRBV4-3 CASSQETGGRTEAFF TGCGCCAGCAGCCAAGAAACAGGGGGCAGGACTGAAGCTTTCTTT
NA few TRBJ2-7 TRBV2 CAGHTEKDYEQYF TGTGCCGGCCACACAGAGAAGGACTACGAGCAGTACTTC
NA few TRBJ2-3 TRBV27 CASSIRGGGTDTQYF TGTGCCAGCAGTATCCGTGGGGGTGGCACAGATACGCAGTATTTT
NA many TRBJ2-5 TRBV20-1 CSASRGGSQETQYF TGCAGTGCTAGTCGCGGAGGATCTCAAGAGACCCAGTACTTC
NA many TRBJ2-3 TRBV28 CASSFSAGSTDTQYF TGTGCCAGCAGTTTCTCCGCGGGTTCCACAGATACGCAGTATTTT
NA few TRBJ2-4 TRBV6-5 CASSYSWGAENIQYF TGTGCCAGCAGTTACTCTTGGGGTGCGGAAAACATTCAGTACTTC
NA many TRBJ1-2 TRBV20-1 CSATGDINYGYTF TGCAGTGCTACCGGGGATATTAACTATGGCTACACCTTC
TRBD2 NA TRBJ2-7 TRBV7-2 CASSIRLAGTPTYEQYF TGTGCCAGTAGTATCAGACTAGCGGGGACGCCTACCTACGAGCAGTACTTC
NA NA TRBJ2-5 TRBV15 CATLPGGSGETQYF TGTGCCACCCTACCTGGGGGGAGTGGGGAGACCCAGTACTTC
NA NA TRBJ2-1 TRBV6-1 CASSDNSVHEQFF TGTGCCAGCAGTGATAATAGCGTTCATGAGCAGTTCTTC
TRBD2 NA TRBJ2-7 TRBV20-1 CSAAASGHSYEQYF TGCAGTGCTGCGGCTAGCGGGCATTCCTACGAGCAGTACTTC
NA NA TRBJ1-3 TRBV9 CASSVDEGRDTIYF TGTGCCAGCAGCGTAGATGAGGGCCGGGACACCATATATTTT
NA few TRBJ2-3 TRBV4-3 CASSQEMGVTDTQYF TGCGCCAGCAGCCAAGAGATGGGAGTCACAGATACGCAGTATTTT
NA many TRBJ1-2 TRBV20-1 CSARVAGTNYGYTF TGCAGTGCTAGGGTCGCCGGTACTAACTATGGCTACACCTTC
NA NA TRBJ2-7 TRBV29-1 CSVVETYEQYF TGCAGCGTAGTAGAGACCTACGAGCAGTACTTC
TRBD1 few TRBJ1-1 TRBV29-1 CSVEDMRGGNTEAFF TGCAGCGTTGAAGATATGCGAGGGGGCAACACTGAAGCTTTCTTT
TRBD2 many TRBJ2-1 TRBV29-1 CSVPPGASGRSNEQFF TGCAGCGTCCCCCCAGGGGCTAGCGGGAGGTCTAATGAGCAGTTCTTC
TRBD1 few TRBJ2-7 TRBV14 CASRQTGQVDYEQYF TGTGCCAGCAGACAGACTGGACAGGTCGACTACGAGCAGTACTTC
NA many TRBJ2-7 TRBV29-1 CSVEGGTSYEQYF TGCAGCGTTGAGGGGGGAACATCCTACGAGCAGTACTTC
TRBD1 many TRBJ1-1 TRBV7-9 CASSYWDRGMNTEAFF TGTGCCAGCAGCTACTGGGACAGGGGGATGAACACTGAAGCTTTCTTT
NA many TRBJ2-5 TRBV28 CARQSTGPQYF TGTGCCAGGCAATCCACCGGGCCTCAGTACTTC
NA many TRBJ2-7 TRBV27 CASRTPMAGGEQYF TGTGCCAGCAGAACCCCGATGGCCGGCGGAGAGCAGTACTTC
NA few TRBJ1-5 TRBV24-1 CATARDTNQPQHF TGTGCCACCGCCCGGGACACCAATCAGCCCCAGCATTTT
TRBD1 NA TRBJ2-1 TRBV30 CAWSQGVYNEQSF TGTGCCTGGAGTCAGGGGGTATACAATGAGCAGTCCTTC
NA NA TRBJ1-5 TRBV10-3 CAISESRGGEDSNQPQHF TGTGCCATCAGTGAGTCTCGGGGAGGAGAAGATAGCAATCAGCCCCAGCATTTT
NA NA TRBJ2-1 TRBV9 CASREDSGSATYNEQFF TGTGCCAGCAGAGAAGATAGCGGAAGTGCGACCTACAATGAGCAGTTCTTC
TRBD1 NA TRBJ1-4 TRBV4-1 CASSLRDSSATNEKLFF TGCGCCAGCAGCCTTAGGGACAGCTCTGCAACTAATGAAAAACTGTTTTTT
TRBD2 few TRBJ2-1 TRBV29-1 CSVEEGTSSDYNEQFF TGCAGCGTTGAAGAAGGGACTAGCTCAGACTACAATGAGCAGTTCTTC
NA few TRBJ1-5 TRBV19 CASSVGNSNQPQHF TGTGCCAGTAGTGTCGGAAATAGCAATCAGCCCCAGCATTTT
NA NA TRBJ2-7 TRBV27 CASSGSGSEQYF TGTGCCAGCAGTGGCTCGGGATCCGAGCAGTACTTC
NA NA TRBJ2-6 TRBV9 CASSQRWAPMGANVLTF TGTGCCAGCAGCCAACGGTGGGCTCCCATGGGGGCCAACGTCCTGACTTTC
NA few TRBJ2-1 TRBV4-3 CASSQDRTDEQFF TGCGCCAGCAGCCAAGATAGGACCGATGAGCAGTTCTTC
NA NA TRBJ2-7 TRBV5-1 CASSLGAWKGSYEQYF TGTGCCAGCAGCTTAGGGGCGTGGAAAGGCTCCTACGAGCAGTACTTC
NA many TRBJ2-1 TRBV20-1 CSARFGGAYNEQFF TGCAGTGCCCGATTCGGTGGGGCCTACAATGAGCAGTTCTTC
NA few TRBJ2-3 TRBV24-1 CATSDQTSTDTQYF TGTGCCACCAGTGATCAGACAAGCACAGATACGCAGTATTTT
TRBD1 many TRBJ2-3 TRBV7-2 CASSLDGTGVNTQYF TGTGCCAGCAGCTTAGATGGGACAGGGGTGAATACGCAGTATTTT
NA many TRBJ1-4 TRBV30 CAWSVLTRDEKLFF TGTGCCTGGAGTGTACTAACCAGGGATGAAAAACTGTTTTTT
NA many TRBJ2-1 TRBV5-1 CASYARSGEQFF TGCGCCAGCTACGCCCGTTCAGGCGAGCAGTTCTTC
TRBD1 NA TRBJ1-4 TRBV28 CASSAGGRVTTNEKLFF TGTGCCAGCTCGGCAGGGGGTAGGGTGACAACTAATGAAAAACTGTTTTTT